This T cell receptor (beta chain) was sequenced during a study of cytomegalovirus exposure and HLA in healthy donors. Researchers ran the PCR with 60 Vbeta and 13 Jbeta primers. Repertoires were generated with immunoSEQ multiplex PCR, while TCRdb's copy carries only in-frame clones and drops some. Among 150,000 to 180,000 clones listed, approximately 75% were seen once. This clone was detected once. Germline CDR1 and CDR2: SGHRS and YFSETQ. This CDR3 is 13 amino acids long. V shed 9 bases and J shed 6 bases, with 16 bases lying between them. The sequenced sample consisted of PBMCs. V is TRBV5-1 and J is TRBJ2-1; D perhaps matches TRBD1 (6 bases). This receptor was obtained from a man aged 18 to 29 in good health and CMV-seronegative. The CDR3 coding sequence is TGCGCCACCGGTAGGGACAAATCCAATGAGCAGTTCTTC. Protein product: CATGRDKSNEQFF.